The TCR beta chain under discussion was sequenced for a study of Ad26.COV2.S vaccination and SARS-CoV-2 variants. Data came from immunoSEQ multiplex PCR; TCRdb stores just in-frame clones and leaves some out. The sample lists approximately 400,000 clones, roughly 84% occurring once. V trimming: 5 bases; J trimming: 2 bases; junction bases outside the gene matches: 3. Germline V lookup: CDR1 SGHRS, CDR2 YFSETQ. This CDR3 has 14 residues. As to treatment: 15 to 20 received Ad26.COV2.S at low or high dose, single or two shots; five or six received placebo; per-sample allocation not given. On day 63 after the first injection, vaccine and placebo recipients gave samples. Broader study findings: From the TCR breadth and depth analyses, total T cell responses may have been underestimated.

This clone was seen once. Its antigen is undetermined. Sequenced here: peripheral blood, sampled in a trial of Ad26.COV2.S vaccine versus placebo. The gene calls are TRBV5-1 and TRBJ1-2; TRBD1 agrees at 10 bases. The TCR was taken from a person between 18 and 65 years old who received the Ad26.COV2.S COVID-19 vaccine or a placebo. The CDR3 DNA sequence: TGCGCCAGCAGGGCGACAGGGGGCAACTATGGCTACACCTTC. Protein sequence: CASRATGGNYGYTF.